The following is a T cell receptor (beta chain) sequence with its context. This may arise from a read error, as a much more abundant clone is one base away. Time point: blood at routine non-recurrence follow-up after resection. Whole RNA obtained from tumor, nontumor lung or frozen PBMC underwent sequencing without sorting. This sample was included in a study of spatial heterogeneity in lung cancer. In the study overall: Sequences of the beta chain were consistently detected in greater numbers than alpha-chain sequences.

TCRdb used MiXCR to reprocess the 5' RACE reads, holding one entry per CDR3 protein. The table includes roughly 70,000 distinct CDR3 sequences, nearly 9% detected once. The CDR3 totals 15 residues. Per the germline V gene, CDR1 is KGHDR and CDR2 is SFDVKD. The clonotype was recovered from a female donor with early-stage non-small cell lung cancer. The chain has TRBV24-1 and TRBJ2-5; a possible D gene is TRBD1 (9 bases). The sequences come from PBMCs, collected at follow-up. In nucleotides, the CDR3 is TGTGTCACCAGCGGGGGACAGGGATTCGCAGAGACCCAGTACTTC. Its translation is CVTSGGQGFAETQYF.